The clone carrying this T cell receptor beta chain has only a few counts. Its cognate antigen is unknown. The V end lost 6 bases, the J end lost 4 bases, and 18 bases lay between the germline ends. CDR3 length: 14 residues. Germline CDR1 DFQATT, CDR2 SNEGSKA (reference sequence). Unique molecular identifiers featured in how the TCRbeta library was prepared. TCRdb re-analysed the PCR reads in MiXCR, keeping a single row per CDR3 protein. The repertoire consists of roughly 670,000 distinct CDR3 sequences, with roughly 13% occurring once and the leading ten covering roughly 0.77%. This record belongs to a study of T-cell reconstitution after alpha-beta-depleted transplantation in children. Whole-study results and caveats: Surviving recipient T cells and intrathymic progenitors accounted for some patients' high TCRbeta diversity at day 60. T-cell numbers and diversity, one year after transplant, stemmed largely from T cells that were newly produced. Roughly two months post-transplant, alpha-beta T cells reportedly originated from several hundred graft clones that had expanded.

This specimen was PBMCs, taken before TCRalphabeta/CD19-depleted stem cell transplant. This sequence originates from a girl aged 2 to 10 with congenital amegakaryocytic thrombocytopenia, due to receive a stem cell transplant. The V and J genes are TRBV20-1 and TRBJ1-1; tentatively, D is TRBD1 (5 bases). The CDR3 sequence is CSAKGRGQATEAFF. CDR3 sequence (DNA): TGCAGTGCCAAAGGTAGGGGCCAGGCCACTGAAGCTTTCTTT.